The rows below give T cell receptor beta chains drawn from one sample of a study of T cells in Graves' hyperthyroidism and ophthalmopathy. TCRdb fed the multiplex PCR reads into MiXCR, producing one record per CDR3 protein. The sample lists around 350,000 distinct CDR3 sequences, 15% to 19% occurring once. Sequences were obtained from blood. These TCRs come from a young woman with Graves' hyperthyroidism that later progressed to Graves' ophthalmopathy. The CDR3 runs from the conserved cysteine through the conserved F or W. The D gene is left open where the match is weak. Part of the rows lack a size; the others show once, few, many or a class for expanded clones.

-	TRBV2	many	TRBJ2-1	CASSEATAFPGEQFF	TGTGCCAGCAGTGAAGCCACAGCTTTCCCCGGGGAGCAGTTCTTC
-	TRBV30	-	TRBJ2-7	CAWSVNNEQYF	TGTGCCTGGAGTGTAAACAACGAGCAGTACTTC
TRBD2	TRBV20-1	many	TRBJ2-7	CSASLAGASSYEQYF	TGCAGTGCTAGCCTAGCGGGGGCCAGCTCCTACGAGCAGTACTTC
-	TRBV15	many	TRBJ2-1	CATSRRGYLTLLHEQFF	TGTGCCACCAGCAGGAGAGGCTACCTAACCCTTCTCCATGAGCAGTTCTTC
-	TRBV5-4	few	TRBJ2-1	CASSSRGNDYNEQFF	TGTGCCAGCAGCTCACGGGGAAATGACTACAATGAGCAGTTCTTC
-	TRBV6-2/TRBV6-3	many	TRBJ2-1	CASSPYEPESYNEQFF	TGTGCCAGCAGTCCCTATGAGCCGGAGAGTTACAATGAGCAGTTCTTC
-	TRBV7-3	-	TRBJ1-1	CASSLRSGADTEAFF	TGTGCCAGCAGCTTACGTTCGGGGGCGGACACTGAAGCTTTCTTT
-	TRBV9	many	TRBJ2-3	CASSEGTDSTDTQYF	TGTGCCAGCAGCGAAGGGACGGACAGCACAGATACGCAGTATTTT
-	TRBV20-1	many	TRBJ2-1	CSASLEHPEQFF	TGCAGTGCTAGCCTCGAACACCCTGAGCAGTTCTTC
-	TRBV28	few	TRBJ2-7	CASSLSDSRGYEQYF	TGTGCCAGCAGTTTATCCGATTCCCGGGGCTACGAGCAGTACTTC
TRBD1	TRBV7-2	many	TRBJ2-1	CASSLARGQGPLYNEQFF	TGTGCCAGCAGCTTAGCGCGCGGACAGGGGCCCCTCTACAATGAGCAGTTCTTC
-	TRBV20-1	few	TRBJ2-7	CSARDWGQLYEQYF	TGCAGTGCTAGAGATTGGGGCCAACTCTACGAGCAGTACTTC
-	TRBV28	-	TRBJ1-2	CASSRTANNYGYTF	TGTGCCAGCAGCCGGACAGCTAATAACTATGGCTACACCTTC
TRBD2	TRBV12-5	many	TRBJ2-1	CASGLRGRESSGRAESYNEQFF	TGTGCTAGTGGTTTGCGGGGCCGGGAGTCGAGCGGGAGGGCCGAGTCCTACAATGAGCAGTTCTTC
TRBD2	TRBV7-9	-	TRBJ2-7	CASSLSAGGEQYF	TGTGCCAGCAGCTTGTCAGCGGGAGGCGAGCAGTACTTC
-	TRBV14	few	TRBJ2-1	CASSQEGGAGYNEQFF	TGTGCCAGCAGCCAAGAAGGCGGCGCGGGATACAATGAGCAGTTCTTC
TRBD1	TRBV2	many	TRBJ2-1	CASSPGTGSYEQFF	TGTGCCAGCAGCCCCGGGACAGGCTCCTATGAGCAGTTCTTC
-	TRBV12-3/TRBV12-4	-	TRBJ1-4	CASSLTAEKLFF	TGTGCCAGCAGTTTGACAGCCGAAAAACTGTTTTTT
TRBD1	TRBV19	many	TRBJ1-2	CASSPGTGIRGYTF	TGTGCCAGTAGTCCAGGGACAGGGATTCGAGGCTACACCTTC
TRBD2	TRBV27	many	TRBJ2-5	CASSEREDPRETQYF	TGTGCCAGCAGCGAGCGGGAGGACCCCCGAGAGACCCAGTACTTC
-	TRBV7-8	few	TRBJ1-5	CASSPKVRADNQPQHF	TGTGCCAGCAGCCCCAAGGTCCGGGCGGACAATCAGCCCCAGCATTTT
-	TRBV28	many	TRBJ1-1	CASSLFIAGGGTEAFF	TGTGCCAGCAGTTTATTCATCGCGGGGGGCGGCACTGAAGCTTTCTTT
-	TRBV2	-	TRBJ2-7	CASSPPIHTSSYEQYF	TGTGCCAGCTCACCACCCATACATACGAGCTCCTACGAGCAGTACTTC
-	TRBV20-1	many	TRBJ2-3	CSARHLLKSTDTQYF	TGCAGTGCTAGGCATCTCCTCAAGAGCACAGATACGCAGTATTTT
-	TRBV28	many	TRBJ1-3	CASSPLVGSGNTIYF	TGTGCCAGCAGTCCGCTGGTTGGCTCTGGAAACACCATATATTTT
-	TRBV2	many	TRBJ1-1	CASSEFPTVVGVDTEAFF	TGTGCCAGCAGTGAATTCCCAACCGTGGTGGGGGTGGACACTGAAGCTTTCTTT
-	TRBV30	few	TRBJ2-3	CAWRFGSADTQYF	TGTGCCTGGAGGTTCGGGAGTGCAGATACGCAGTATTTT
TRBD2	TRBV27	few	TRBJ2-2	CASSLIGLAGGGELFF	TGTGCCAGCAGTTTAATCGGACTAGCGGGAGGCGGGGAGCTGTTTTTT
TRBD1	TRBV24-1	few	TRBJ2-3	CATSEDRGADTQYF	TGTGCCACCAGTGAAGACAGGGGCGCAGATACGCAGTATTTT
TRBD1	TRBV5-1	many	TRBJ1-2	CASSLAGGNYGYTF	TGCGCCAGCAGCTTGGCAGGGGGCAACTATGGCTACACCTTC
TRBD2	TRBV20-1	many	TRBJ2-7	CSARKRAGGYEQYF	TGCAGTGCTAGAAAAAGGGCGGGAGGGTACGAGCAGTACTTC
-	TRBV2	many	TRBJ2-1	CASSPQRRDPYNEQFF	TGTGCCAGCAGTCCCCAAAGGCGGGACCCCTACAATGAGCAGTTCTTC
-	TRBV20-1	few	TRBJ2-2	CSARDCAGGTGLTGELFF	TGCAGTGCTAGAGATTGTGCGGGGGGGACAGGGTTAACCGGGGAGCTGTTTTTT
TRBD1	TRBV28	many	TRBJ2-3	CASRLDREGYTDTQYF	TGTGCCAGCAGACTGGACAGGGAAGGGTATACAGATACGCAGTATTTT
-	TRBV11-2	many	TRBJ2-1	CASSLTHPRLARNEQFF	TGTGCCAGCAGCTTAACCCACCCGAGGTTAGCGAGGAATGAGCAGTTCTTC
TRBD1	TRBV29-1	few	TRBJ2-1	CSVGDSGGQFF	TGCAGCGTTGGAGACTCAGGGGGGCAGTTCTTC
TRBD1	TRBV2	many	TRBJ1-6	CASRGTGIMNSPLHF	TGTGCCAGCAGGGGGACAGGGATCATGAATTCACCCCTCCACTTT
TRBD2	TRBV13	many	TRBJ2-1	CASSPTTASGIEQFF	TGTGCCAGCAGCCCCACAACGGCTAGCGGGATAGAGCAGTTCTTC
TRBD1	TRBV2	many	TRBJ1-1	CASSEATGGGTEAFF	TGTGCCAGCAGTGAAGCTACAGGGGGCGGCACTGAAGCTTTCTTT